These 14 T cell receptor beta chains were sequenced from one sample in a study of PD-1 blockade in mismatch repair-deficient tumors. Using immunoSEQ multiplex PCR, the repertoire was profiled, and TCRdb retains in-frame clones only, with some absent. The table has about 51,000 clones, about 84% seen once. This specimen was peripheral blood, taken more than 19 weeks after starting pembrolizumab. Source of these receptors: an adult with mismatch repair-deficient cancer.

Of note for this clone: A read error may account for a junction end that differs from germline. Other DNA sequences from this sample encode an identical CDR3 as well. The chain has TRBV11-3 and TRBJ2-7; 10 nucleotides match TRBD1. In germline, CDR1 is SGHNT, CDR2 YENEEA. The CDR3 has 15 amino acids. The CDR3: CASSYSGTGEYEQYF. DNA for the CDR3: TGCGCCAGCAGCTATTCCGGGACAGGGGAATACGAGCAGTACTTC.

The chain links TRBV18 to TRBJ1-1; D gene uncertain. The germline gives CDR1 KGHSH, CDR2 LQKENI. The CDR3 is made up of 12 amino acids. Trimming stripped 2 bases from V and 1 base from J, with 2 bases between. The CDR3 here is CASSPRNTEAFF. For the CDR3, the DNA is TGTGCCAGCTCACCAAGGAACACTGAAGCTTTCTTT.

V usage is TRBV28 and J usage is TRBJ2-3; TRBD1 agrees at 10 bases. CDR1 and CDR2 from the germline V gene are MDHEN and SYDVKM. Germline trimming cut 6 bases from V and 5 bases from J; bases unmatched to any gene: 8. The CDR3 extends over 15 amino acids. The CDR3 loop is CASRGSGTGEDTQYF. The CDR3 DNA reads as TGTGCCAGCAGAGGTTCCGGGACAGGGGAAGATACGCAGTATTTT.

The rearrangement links TRBV6-1 to TRBJ2-7; D call uncertain. The CDR3 runs to 12 residues. Germline V lookup: CDR1 MNHNS, CDR2 SASEGT. Trimming took 3 bases from V and 3 from J, leaving 6 bases between them. The chain's CDR3 is CASSDTGYEQYF. The CDR3 DNA follows: TGTGCCAGCAGTGATACTGGCTACGAGCAGTACTTC.

Here the CDR3 DNA reads TGTGCCAGCAAAAAAGACAGTGGTCTGGGTCAGCCCCAGCATTTT. Amino acids: CASKKDSGLGQPQHF. The V gene is TRBV6-1, the J gene TRBJ1-5; TRBD1 might be the D (5 bases). Germline V gene data show CDR1 as MNHNS and CDR2 as SASEGT. CDR3 length: 15 amino acids. V lost 7 bases and J 6 bases, leaving 19 bases between the germline ends.

This clone was detected a few times. V is TRBV19 and J is TRBJ1-1; D unresolved. V was cut by 5 bases and J by 0 bases, with 7 bases left in between. CDR3 length equals 13 residues. In germline, CDR1 is LNHDA, CDR2 SQIVND (reference sequence). This CDR3 is CASSVTMNTEAFF. The CDR3 DNA is TGTGCCAGTAGTGTCACGATGAACACTGAAGCTTTCTTT.

V gene TRBV7-3 combines with J gene TRBJ2-3; 11 bases are a match to TRBD2. V shed 5 bases, J shed 4 bases, and the junction held 8 bases outside the gene matches. From germline, CDR1 is SGHTA and CDR2 FQGTGA. The CDR3 runs 16 residues. The CDR3 DNA follows: TGTGCCAGCAGCCTACAGACTAGCGGGACGGCAGATACGCAGTATTTT. This translates into CASSLQTSGTADTQYF.

V gene TRBV6-5 combines with J gene TRBJ2-7; tentatively, D is TRBD1 (5 bases). Germline V gene lookup returns CDR1 MNHEY and CDR2 SVGAGI. Trimming left V 6 bases short and J 9 bases short, with 12 bases between. This CDR3 is built from 11 residues. CDR3 loop: CASSPGIWQYF. In DNA, the CDR3 is TGTGCCAGCAGCCCAGGGATTTGGCAGTACTTC.

The rearrangement uses TRBV7-9 and TRBJ1-2; weak D call: TRBD1 (6 bases). V was pared by 0 bases and J by 8 bases, with 13 bases between. The CDR3 runs to 14 residues. The germline V gene encodes CDR1 SEHNR and CDR2 FQNEAQ (reference sequence). The CDR3 protein is CASSLAAGVGGYTF. The CDR3 DNA reads TGTGCCAGCAGCTTAGCCGCAGGGGTGGGAGGCTACACCTTC.

This clone was detected a few times. CDR3 bases: TGTGCCATCAGGGTGACAGGGGAGGAAACTGAAGCTTTCTTT. Translation gives CAIRVTGEETEAFF. The rearrangement links TRBV10-3 to TRBJ1-1; the match to TRBD1 covers 8 bases. V trimming: 6 bases; J trimming: 5 bases; junction bases outside the gene matches: 8. The CDR3 is 14 residues long. Per germline, CDR1 ENHRY and CDR2 SYGVKD.

CDR3 DNA sequence: TGTGCCAGCAGCTTAGGTGTGGACGGGAGGTTTGGCTACACCTTC. It encodes CASSLGVDGRFGYTF. The V and J genes are TRBV11-3 and TRBJ1-2; D ambiguous. The CDR3 has 15 amino acids. Germline V gives CDR1 SGHNT, CDR2 YENEEA. Trimming took off 1 base at V and 7 bases at J, with 16 bases between the two ends. The full variable domain, completed using reference TRBV11-3 and TRBJ1-2, is EAGVVQSPRYKIIEKKQPVAFWCNPISGHNTLYWYLQNLGQGPELLIRYENEEAVDDSQLPKDRFSAERLKGVDSTLKIQPAELGDSAVYLCASSLGVDGRFGYTFGSGTRLTVV.

V usage is TRBV4-3 and J usage is TRBJ2-7, with 7 positions matching TRBD1. Per germline, CDR1 LGHNA and CDR2 YSLEER. The ends lost 3 bases at V and 1 base at J; junction bases unmatched: 3. The CDR3 contains 14 residues. As DNA, the CDR3 is TGCGCCAGCAGCCAGCGGACAGGTTCCTACGAGCAGTACTTC. This sequence encodes CASSQRTGSYEQYF.

J is TRBJ2-1 and V is TRBV4-1; D is possibly TRBD2 (6 bases). Deletions cut 1 base from V and 5 bases from J, with 12 bases between. The CDR3 sequence is 15 residues long. The germline V gene has CDR1 MGHRA and CDR2 YSYEKL. The CDR3 protein is CASSQVALADNEQFF. The CDR3 DNA reads TGCGCCAGCAGCCAAGTGGCACTAGCAGACAATGAGCAGTTCTTC.

This chain joins TRBV12-5 and TRBJ2-2, with D tentatively TRBD2 (5 bases). Looked up from germline, CDR1 is LGHNT and CDR2 is FRNRAP. V lost 6 bases and J lost 1, with 6 bases in between. The CDR3 length is 13 residues. In DNA form, the CDR3 reads TGTGCTAGTGGCCGGGAGAACACCGGGGAGCTGTTTTTT. It codes for CASGRENTGELFF.